This is a list of T cell receptor beta chains from one sample in a study of T-cell memory formation after mild COVID-19. TCRdb reprocessed the 5' RACE reads via MiXCR and lists one record per CDR3 protein. This sample has almost 550,000 distinct CDR3 sequences, with roughly 22% found just once. The sample comprised PBMCs or a T cell subset sorted from them (not recorded which). The source is an adult woman who had mild COVID-19 (a few samples of this study predate the infection). Cell type and time point are not known. CDR3s leave out the opening cysteine and the closing phenylalanine or tryptophan. Each record gives: J gene, V gene, CDR3 protein.

TRBJ2-3	TRBV7-9	ASTVSGPDTQY
TRBJ2-1	TRBV27	ASSLSGPRNEQF
TRBJ2-7	TRBV19	ASREAEAFSYEQY
TRBJ1-3	TRBV6-5	ASSLLTSSSGNTIY
TRBJ1-2	TRBV4-1	ASSQESGTGGYGYT
TRBJ2-1	TRBV12-3/TRBV12-4	ASRPGRGENEQF
TRBJ2-7	TRBV12-3/TRBV12-4	ASGGPNYEQY
TRBJ1-2	TRBV4-1	ASSQDILVGTARSYT
TRBJ2-6	TRBV18	ASSGQGASGANVLT
TRBJ2-7	TRBV7-3	ASSRGQGAVEQY
TRBJ1-1	TRBV7-8	ASSLATATEAF
TRBJ2-7	TRBV15	ATSSTSGPYEQY
TRBJ1-1	TRBV20-1	SARNHPGLGGTEAF
TRBJ1-1	TRBV10-3	ATRTQGETEAF
TRBJ2-7	TRBV2	ASSEDRDRGDYEQY
TRBJ2-7	TRBV24-1	ATGTSGPPYEQY
TRBJ1-5	TRBV7-2	ASSSSGGSQPQH
TRBJ2-3	TRBV6-6	ASSYGTTRTDTQY
TRBJ1-4	TRBV25-1	ASTPLGVGDEKLF
TRBJ2-7	TRBV5-6	ASSLVLAGPVEQY
TRBJ2-2	TRBV25-1	ASSEPGLVTGELF
TRBJ1-1	TRBV27	ASTSYTEAF
TRBJ2-7	TRBV12-3/TRBV12-4	ASSLGRDLYEQY
TRBJ2-3	TRBV5-1	ASSFTGGTGEQY